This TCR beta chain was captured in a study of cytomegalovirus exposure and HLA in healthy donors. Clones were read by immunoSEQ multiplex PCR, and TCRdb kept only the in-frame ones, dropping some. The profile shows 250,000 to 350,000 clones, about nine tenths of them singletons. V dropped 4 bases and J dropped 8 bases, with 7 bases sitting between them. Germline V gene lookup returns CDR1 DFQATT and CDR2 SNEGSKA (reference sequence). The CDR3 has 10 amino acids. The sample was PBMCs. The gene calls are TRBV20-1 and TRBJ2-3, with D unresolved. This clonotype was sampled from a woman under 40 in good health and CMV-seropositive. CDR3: CSATAGTQYF. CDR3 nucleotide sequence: TGCAGTGCTACAGCCGGTACGCAGTATTTT.